The 26 T cell receptor beta chains listed next were all sequenced from one sample in a study of blood T cell repertoires in COVID-19. Sequenced by immunoSEQ multiplex PCR; TCRdb stores in-frame clones only, minus some. This table holds roughly 150,000 clones, 84% found once. Specimen: peripheral blood. The receptors shown here come from a woman older than 75 with COVID-19, enrolled during active disease.

The chain employs TRBV5-1 and TRBJ2-6, with 9 bases identical to TRBD1. Germline V gives CDR1 SGHRS, CDR2 YFSETQ. Germline trimming cut 0 bases from V and 3 bases from J; bases unmatched to any gene: 4. There are 17 residues in the CDR3. The CDR3: CASSLAGTGIGANVLTF. The CDR3 DNA reads as TGCGCCAGCAGCTTGGCCGGGACAGGGATTGGGGCCAACGTCCTGACTTTC.

This clone was counted only a few times. The chain uses TRBV19 and TRBJ2-1; TRBD2 matches at 10 bases. This CDR3 spans 16 amino acids. The junction had 2 bases not matched to a gene; V was cut back by 0 bases and J by 3 bases. The germline CDR1 and CDR2 sequences are LNHDA and SQIVND (reference sequence). This chain's CDR3 is CASSIEIAGGYNEQFF. The CDR3 DNA sequence: TGTGCCAGTAGTATAGAAATAGCGGGAGGCTACAATGAGCAGTTCTTC.

The gene calls are TRBV21-1 and TRBJ2-5; the table's D gene call, TRBD2, was not cross checked with the DNA. TRBV21-1 represents a pseudogene. This CDR3 region has 19 residues. CDR3 DNA: TGTGCCAGCAGCAAAATAGGGGATAAGGGGGAGGGCCGGAAAGAGACCCAGTACTTC. Encoded protein: CASSKIGDKGEGRKETQYF.

The J gene is TRBJ2-7, the V gene TRBV27, with D perhaps TRBD2 (5 bases). Between the trimmed V and J ends, which lost 5 bases and 7 bases, there was a span of 15 bases. Per the germline V gene, CDR1 is MNHEY and CDR2 is SMNVEV (reference sequence). The CDR3 has 13 amino acids. For the CDR3, the DNA is TGTGCCAGCAGTGCTTATCTGGGCGGGGAGCAGTACTTC. Translation: CASSAYLGGEQYF.

In this sample, this clone turned up once. An end of the junction differs from the germline gene, which may be a read error. The chain employs TRBV18 and TRBJ1-4, with D possibly being TRBD1 (6 bases). This CDR3 spans 9 amino acids. Germline values: CDR1 KGHSH, CDR2 LQKENI. The CDR3 DNA reads as TGTGCCAGCTCTCCAGGGGCTGCTTTT. Its protein product is CASSPGAAF.

The genes are TRBV11-2 and TRBJ1-2; 8 bases match TRBD1. This CDR3 is built from 16 residues. Germline trimming cut 1 base from V and 5 bases from J; bases unmatched to any gene: 9. Per germline, CDR1 SGHAT and CDR2 FQNNGV. The CDR3 coding sequence is TGTGCCAGCAGCTTAGGACAGGGGATTTTTTATTATGGCTACACCTTC. As protein: CASSLGQGIFYYGYTF.

The V gene is TRBV28, the J gene TRBJ1-3, with TRBD1 matching 8 bases. Trimming took 7 bases from V and 2 from J; bases not matched to a gene: 4. The length of the CDR3 is 14 residues. Germline CDR1 is MDHEN and CDR2 is SYDVKM. The CDR3 DNA sequence: TGTGCCAGCACCACGACAGGGGCTGGAAACACCATATATTTT. Its translation is CASTTTGAGNTIYF. Drawing the rest from reference TRBV28 and TRBJ1-3, the complete variable domain is DVKVTQSSRYLVKRTGEKVFLECVQDMDHENMFWYRQDPGLGLRLIYFSYDVKMKEKGDIPEGYSVSREKKERFSLILESASTNQTSMYLCASTTTGAGNTIYFGEGSWLTVV.

The V and J genes are TRBV24-1 and TRBJ2-3, with D perhaps TRBD1 (5 bases). The germline V gene has CDR1 KGHDR and CDR2 SFDVKD. There are 16 residues in the CDR3. The V gene lost 3 bases and the J gene lost 0 bases, with 12 bases spanning the gap. The CDR3 bases are TGTGCCACCAGTGATCCGCAGGGATCGAGCACAGATACGCAGTATTTT. Its translation is CATSDPQGSSTDTQYF.

The chain couples TRBV19 to TRBJ1-1; TRBD1 matches 8 bases. The J segment lost 6 bases and the V segment lost 4 bases, leaving 4 bases of the junction unmatched. The CDR3 loop spans 13 amino acids. CDR1 and CDR2 (germline): LNHDA, SQIVND (reference sequence). In DNA, the CDR3 is TGTGCCAGTAGTAAGGACAGGGAGGCTGAAGCTTTCTTT. Encoded protein: CASSKDREAEAFF.

The gene calls are TRBV9 and TRBJ2-1, with 11 bases aligning to TRBD2. The CDR3 covers 16 residues. Losses at the gene ends were 3 bases for V and 2 bases for J; bases not matched to a gene: 4. Germline V gene sequence: CDR1 SGDLS, CDR2 YYNGEE. Here the CDR3 reads CASSAGTSGAYNEQFF. The CDR3 DNA sequence: TGTGCCAGCAGCGCCGGGACTAGCGGAGCCTACAATGAGCAGTTCTTC. Full variable domain (rest looked up from reference TRBV9 and TRBJ2-1): DSGVTQTPKHLITATGQRVTLRCSPRSGDLSVYWYQQSLDQGLQFLIQYYNGEERAKGNILERFSAQQFPDLHSELNLSSLELGDSALYFCASSAGTSGAYNEQFFGPGTRLTVL.

This clone was recorded only once. The chain recombines TRBV6-6 with TRBJ1-2; 10 bases line up with TRBD1. With 2 bases clipped from V and 4 bases from J, the junction kept 4 bases outside the gene matches. CDR3 length: 15 amino acids. Germline lookup yields CDR1 MNHNY and CDR2 SVGAGI (reference sequence). The CDR3 DNA is TGTGCCAGCAGTTACCTTGGGACAGGGGCCTATGGCTACACCTTC. Translation: CASSYLGTGAYGYTF.

This chain uses TRBV7-9 with TRBJ1-2; D call uncertain. The length of the CDR3 is 13 residues. CDR1 and CDR2 (germline): SEHNR, FQNEAQ (reference sequence). V was shortened by 0 bases and J by 5 bases, with 7 bases between the two germline ends. The DNA of the CDR3 is TGTGCCAGCAGCTTAGCTAACAGTTATGGCTACACCTTC. Protein product: CASSLANSYGYTF.

The gene calls are TRBV3-1 (or the pseudogene TRBV3-2) and TRBJ2-3; D may be TRBD1 (6 bases). Germline values: CDR1 LGHDT, CDR2 YNNKEL (reference sequence). V was clipped by 5 bases and J by 0 bases, with 15 bases between them. The CDR3 sequence is 16 residues long. CDR3 region: CASSGGWRASTDTQYF. The CDR3 DNA is TGTGCCAGCAGCGGGGGCTGGCGGGCCAGCACAGATACGCAGTATTTT.

Notes on this clone: Within the sample, other DNA sequences also encode this same CDR3. The gene calls are TRBV27 and TRBJ1-1, with unresolved D. The V gene's germline CDR1 is MNHEY and CDR2 SMNVEV (reference sequence). This CDR3 contains 14 residues. Deletions cut 2 bases from V and 1 base from J, with 8 bases between. Here the CDR3 DNA reads TGTGCCAGCAGTTTAAGTCCAGAGAACACTGAAGCTTTCTTT. Its translation: CASSLSPENTEAFF.

This chain connects TRBV28 to TRBJ1-2; TRBD1 agrees at 8 bases. Per germline, CDR1 MDHEN and CDR2 SYDVKM. Trimming cost V 8 bases and J 7 bases; bases outside gene matches: 6. The CDR3 sequence is 12 residues long. The DNA of the CDR3 is TGTGCCAGCCAAGGGACAGGTAGTGGCTACACCTTC. It translates to CASQGTGSGYTF.

V and J are TRBV3-1 (or the pseudogene TRBV3-2) and TRBJ2-5, with a possible D match to TRBD1 (7 bases). Germline V gene sequence: CDR1 LGHDT, CDR2 YNNKEL (reference sequence). The CDR3 sequence is 15 residues long. V was clipped by 4 bases and J by 5 bases, with 17 bases between them. CDR3 loop: CASSPRQGGWETQYF. The CDR3 coding sequence is TGTGCCAGCAGCCCCCGACAGGGAGGCTGGGAGACCCAGTACTTC.

The rearrangement links TRBV7-9 to TRBJ1-3, with D tentatively TRBD1 (6 bases). This CDR3 contains 16 residues. The germline V gene has CDR1 SEHNR and CDR2 FQNEAQ (reference sequence). The V gene lost 1 base and the J gene lost 3 bases, with 13 bases spanning the gap. The CDR3 sequence: CASSLVPGHLGNTIYF. CDR3 nucleotides: TGTGCCAGCAGCTTAGTCCCGGGACATCTTGGAAACACCATATATTTT.

V usage is TRBV7-3 and J usage is TRBJ2-7; D possibly corresponds to TRBD2 (6 bases). There are 15 residues in the CDR3. Germline CDR1 and CDR2: SGHTA and FQGTGA. The V gene lost 5 bases and the J gene lost 6 bases, with 20 bases spanning the gap. The CDR3 bases are TGTGCCAGCAGCCAGTGGCGGGGCAGTCCTTCCGAGCAGTACTTC. It is translated as CASSQWRGSPSEQYF. The variable domain in full, completed from reference TRBV7-3 and TRBJ2-7, reads GAGVSQTPSNKVTEKGKYVELRCDPISGHTALYWYRQSLGQGPEFLIYFQGTGAADDSGLPNDRFFAVRPEGSVSTLKIQRTERGDSAVYLCASSQWRGSPSEQYFGPGTRLTVT.

The CDR3 DNA reads as TGTGCCAGTACTAGGACAAACTATGGCTACACCTTC. This translates into CASTRTNYGYTF. The chain employs TRBV19 and TRBJ1-2; weak D call: TRBD1 (5 bases). This CDR3 has 12 residues. The germline V gene encodes CDR1 LNHDA and CDR2 SQIVND (reference sequence). Trimming stripped 7 bases from V and 2 bases from J, with 8 bases between.

The chain carries TRBV20-1 and TRBJ2-7, with TRBD2 matching over 11 bases. The CDR3 has 14 residues. Germline V CDR1 and CDR2: DFQATT, SNEGSKA (reference sequence). The V and J ends lost 3 bases and 2 bases, in that order; junction bases with no gene match: 3. This chain's CDR3 is CSASLAGGTYEQYF. The CDR3 DNA follows: TGCAGTGCTAGTCTAGCGGGGGGTACCTACGAGCAGTACTTC.

The chain uses TRBV19 and TRBJ1-5; 7 positions agree with TRBD1. V shed 5 bases, J shed 1 base, and the junction held 11 bases outside the gene matches. This CDR3 region has 17 residues. CDR1 and CDR2 from the germline V gene are LNHDA and SQIVND (reference sequence). CDR3 bases: TGTGCCAGTAGTTTCCGACAGGGTCTGGGGAGCAATCAGCCCCAGCATTTT. Translating gives CASSFRQGLGSNQPQHF.

The chain is built from TRBV5-1 and TRBJ2-7, with 9 bases fitting TRBD2. The CDR3 sequence is 16 residues long. CDR1 is SGHRS, CDR2 YFSETQ, per germline. With V trimmed by 5 bases and J by 6 bases, 15 bases remained unmatched. CDR3 in DNA: TGCGCCAGCAGAGAAGGTAGCGGGAGTTCACTCCGCGAGCAGTACTTC. It is translated as CASREGSGSSLREQYF.

V usage is TRBV28 and J usage is TRBJ2-7; D remains ambiguous. V was pared by 3 bases and J by 0 bases, with 9 bases between. This CDR3 spans 14 amino acids. CDR1 and CDR2 from the germline V gene are MDHEN and SYDVKM. The CDR3 DNA follows: TGTGCCAGCAGTTTCTCCAGGAACTCCTACGAGCAGTACTTC. Protein product: CASSFSRNSYEQYF.

On this clone itself: The junction departs from germline at one end; a sequencing error may be responsible. The genes are TRBV27 and TRBJ1-2; possible D gene TRBD1, 5 bases. The CDR3 totals 12 residues. The V gene's germline CDR1 is MNHEY and CDR2 SMNVEV (reference sequence). CDR3 sequence (DNA): TGTGCCAGCAGTTTAGGGTACGGGGGACTCAACTTC. Amino acid sequence: CASSLGYGGLNF.

The rearrangement joins TRBV19 to TRBJ2-5; 7 bases agree with TRBD2. V dropped 5 bases and J dropped 6; count of bases not matched to a gene: 9. This CDR3 spans 14 amino acids. The V gene's germline CDR1 is LNHDA and CDR2 SQIVND (reference sequence). The CDR3 region is CASSPGLEWQTQYF. The CDR3 nucleotides are TGTGCCAGTAGTCCCGGACTAGAGTGGCAGACCCAGTACTTC.

The chain links TRBV24-1 to TRBJ2-2; perhaps TRBD2 as D (6 bases). This CDR3 comprises 15 residues. The germline CDR1 and CDR2 sequences are KGHDR and SFDVKD. Trimming removed 4 bases at V and 6 bases at J, with 14 bases between. Written as DNA, the CDR3 is TGTGCCACCAGTGACCCGGGACTCCCCGCCGGGGAGCTGTTTTTT. Translated: CATSDPGLPAGELFF.